Listed below are T cell receptor beta chains from one sample, sequenced in a study of human T cells and chemical hapten exposure. MiXCR, run by TCRdb on the RACE reads, gives a single entry per CDR3 protein. The sample contains around 350,000 distinct CDR3 sequences, around 5% of which appear only once. Specimen: whole blood, collected in connection with sensitization to the hapten diphenylcyclopropenone (DPC). The receptors were sampled from a woman younger than 30 with alopecia areata. Some clones in this sample may be carry-over from other donors' samples. Both conserved end residues are part of each CDR3. The D gene is left open where the match is weak. Some rows have no size entry. The others give once, few or many, or a class for an expanded clone.

V gene: TRBV20-1
J gene: TRBJ2-7
clone size: many
D gene: NA
CDR3 DNA: TGCAGTGCTCGGACGGTGAGAAGCTCCTACGAGCAGTACTTC
CDR3 protein: CSARTVRSSYEQYF

V gene: TRBV7-2
J gene: TRBJ1-6
clone size: few
D gene: NA
CDR3 DNA: TGTGCCAGCAGCTTAGGGCACAGTTCACCCCTCCACTTT
CDR3 protein: CASSLGHSSPLHF

V gene: TRBV20-1
J gene: TRBJ2-3
clone size: few
D gene: NA
CDR3 DNA: TGCAGTGCTAGAAAGGGGGGCGTTCGCACAGATACGCAGTATTTT
CDR3 protein: CSARKGGVRTDTQYF

V gene: TRBV11-2
J gene: TRBJ2-1
clone size: NA
D gene: TRBD2
CDR3 DNA: TGTGCCAGCAGCTTAGTACTAGCGGGGGGTCGGAATGAGCAGTTCTTC
CDR3 protein: CASSLVLAGGRNEQFF

V gene: TRBV10-3
J gene: TRBJ1-2
clone size: few
D gene: TRBD1
CDR3 DNA: TGTGCCATCAGTGAGTCGGGGCAGGGGGCAGACTATGGCTACACCTTC
CDR3 protein: CAISESGQGADYGYTF

V gene: TRBV4-3
J gene: TRBJ1-3
clone size: many
D gene: NA
CDR3 DNA: TGCGCCAGCAGCCAAGAGGCGGTGGCTCCCACTGGAAACACCATATATTTT
CDR3 protein: CASSQEAVAPTGNTIYF

V gene: TRBV28
J gene: TRBJ2-1
clone size: few
D gene: TRBD2
CDR3 DNA: TGTGCCAGCACACAGCGGGGGAAAGGATACAATGAGCAGTTCTTC
CDR3 protein: CASTQRGKGYNEQFF

V gene: TRBV5-5
J gene: TRBJ1-4
clone size: few
D gene: NA
CDR3 DNA: TGTGCCAGCAGCTGGGGGATCACTAATGAAAAACTGTTTTTT
CDR3 protein: CASSWGITNEKLFF

V gene: TRBV9
J gene: TRBJ1-1
clone size: NA
D gene: NA
CDR3 DNA: TGTGCCAGCAGCCTTGAGGACAGCCTCCAGGGGAAAGCTTTCTTT
CDR3 protein: CASSLEDSLQGKAFF

V gene: TRBV6-5
J gene: TRBJ2-1
clone size: NA
D gene: NA
CDR3 DNA: TGTGCCAGCCGAGGACCGTGGTCCTACAATGAGCAGTTCTTC
CDR3 protein: CASRGPWSYNEQFF

V gene: TRBV4-1
J gene: TRBJ1-1
clone size: NA
D gene: NA
CDR3 DNA: TGCGCCAGCAGCCAAGCTGACCGGACTGAAGCTTTCTTT
CDR3 protein: CASSQADRTEAFF

V gene: TRBV12-3/TRBV12-4
J gene: TRBJ1-6
clone size: NA
D gene: NA
CDR3 DNA: TGTGCCAGCAGTTTTGACGGATCGCAGGATTCACCCCTCCACTTT
CDR3 protein: CASSFDGSQDSPLHF

V gene: TRBV6-1
J gene: TRBJ2-2
clone size: NA
D gene: TRBD2
CDR3 DNA: TGTGCCAGCAGTAGACTAGCGGGGGCTTGGAACACCGGGGAGCTGTTTTTT
CDR3 protein: CASSRLAGAWNTGELFF

V gene: TRBV28
J gene: TRBJ1-1
clone size: many
D gene: TRBD1
CDR3 DNA: TGTGCCAGCAGTTGGTTACAGGGGTACGCTGAAGCTTTCTTT
CDR3 protein: CASSWLQGYAEAFF

V gene: TRBV10-3
J gene: TRBJ2-3
clone size: NA
D gene: TRBD2
CDR3 DNA: TGTGCCATCAGTACGGGGGGGCTGGCAGATACGCAGTATTTT
CDR3 protein: CAISTGGLADTQYF

V gene: TRBV9
J gene: TRBJ2-3
clone size: few
D gene: NA
CDR3 DNA: TGTGCCAGCAGCGTTGCTCTGGATACGCAGTATTTT
CDR3 protein: CASSVALDTQYF

V gene: TRBV29-1
J gene: TRBJ2-1
clone size: few
D gene: NA
CDR3 DNA: TGCAGCGTTGCACCTTACAATGAGCAGTTCTTC
CDR3 protein: CSVAPYNEQFF

V gene: TRBV3-1
J gene: TRBJ2-2
clone size: many
D gene: NA
CDR3 DNA: TGTGCCAGCAGCCAAGGACGGGACCACACCGGGGAGCTGTTTTTT
CDR3 protein: CASSQGRDHTGELFF

V gene: TRBV2
J gene: TRBJ1-2
clone size: many
D gene: NA
CDR3 DNA: TGTGCCAGCAGTGAACCCGAAAAGAGCTATGGCTACACCTTC
CDR3 protein: CASSEPEKSYGYTF

V gene: TRBV5-6
J gene: TRBJ2-3
clone size: many
D gene: TRBD2
CDR3 DNA: TGTGCCAGCAGCACCCCGTTTGGGGGGGTCACAGATACGCAGTATTTT
CDR3 protein: CASSTPFGGVTDTQYF

V gene: TRBV12-5
J gene: TRBJ2-7
clone size: many
D gene: TRBD2
CDR3 DNA: TGTGCTAGTGGTTTGTTACTAGCGGGGGGGCAAACGTCCTACGAGCAGTACTTC
CDR3 protein: CASGLLLAGGQTSYEQYF

V gene: TRBV4-1
J gene: TRBJ1-4
clone size: few
D gene: TRBD1
CDR3 DNA: TGCGCCAGCAGCCAGAAGGGGGACAGGGTGTATGGTAATGAAAAACTGTTTTTT
CDR3 protein: CASSQKGDRVYGNEKLFF

V gene: TRBV18
J gene: TRBJ1-1
clone size: few
D gene: NA
CDR3 DNA: TGTGCCAGCTCACCTTCCGGGACGGAGAACACTGAAGCTTTCTTT
CDR3 protein: CASSPSGTENTEAFF

V gene: TRBV7-3
J gene: TRBJ2-4
clone size: NA
D gene: NA
CDR3 DNA: TGTGCCAGCAGTTTCTCCTCAAGGGGAAACATTCAGTACTTC
CDR3 protein: CASSFSSRGNIQYF

V gene: TRBV6-6
J gene: TRBJ1-2
clone size: NA
D gene: NA
CDR3 DNA: TGTGCCAGCAGTACGGGGGGGTATGGCTACACCTTC
CDR3 protein: CASSTGGYGYTF

V gene: TRBV6-5
J gene: TRBJ2-4
clone size: few
D gene: TRBD2
CDR3 DNA: TGTGCCAGCAGTTACTCTACAGCCTCTCTAGCGGGGGGGCCTGTCATTCAGTACTTC
CDR3 protein: CASSYSTASLAGGPVIQYF

V gene: TRBV7-2
J gene: TRBJ1-6
clone size: NA
D gene: NA
CDR3 DNA: TGTGCCAGCAGCTTAGGCCCCGGGACTTTCATCGGGTGGGGTCTCCACTTT
CDR3 protein: CASSLGPGTFIGWGLHF

V gene: TRBV5-1
J gene: TRBJ2-7
clone size: NA
D gene: NA
CDR3 DNA: TGCGCCAGCAGCTTGGAATCGGGGCTTTCCGAGCAGTACTTC
CDR3 protein: CASSLESGLSEQYF

V gene: TRBV18
J gene: TRBJ2-3
clone size: few
D gene: TRBD2
CDR3 DNA: TGTGCCAGCTCACGTAGCGGGGACACAGATACGCAGTATTTT
CDR3 protein: CASSRSGDTDTQYF

V gene: TRBV6-1
J gene: TRBJ2-2
clone size: few
D gene: NA
CDR3 DNA: TGTGCCAGCACCCCAGGGAGAGGGCACACCGGGGAGCTGTTTTTT
CDR3 protein: CASTPGRGHTGELFF

V gene: TRBV6-2/TRBV6-3
J gene: TRBJ1-1
clone size: few
D gene: TRBD1
CDR3 DNA: TGTGCCAGCAGCAAAAGGACAGGGAACACTGAAGCTTTCTTT
CDR3 protein: CASSKRTGNTEAFF

V gene: TRBV5-1
J gene: TRBJ1-2
clone size: many
D gene: TRBD1
CDR3 DNA: TGCGCCAGCAGCCGCCCGGACAGGGAGTGGTATGGCTACACCTTC
CDR3 protein: CASSRPDREWYGYTF

V gene: TRBV18
J gene: TRBJ2-5
clone size: few
D gene: TRBD1
CDR3 DNA: TGTGCCAGCTCACCTTCCGCAGGGGGTGGAGAGACCCAGTACTTC
CDR3 protein: CASSPSAGGGETQYF

V gene: TRBV27
J gene: TRBJ1-1
clone size: NA
D gene: NA
CDR3 DNA: TGTGCCAGCAGTGACCGTTTTAAAGCTTTCTTT
CDR3 protein: CASSDRFKAFF

V gene: TRBV11-2
J gene: TRBJ2-3
clone size: many
D gene: NA
CDR3 DNA: TGTGCCAGCAGCTCCCTAAGGGGGGGTATCGATACGCAGTATTTT
CDR3 protein: CASSSLRGGIDTQYF

V gene: TRBV18
J gene: TRBJ2-7
clone size: few
D gene: NA
CDR3 DNA: TGTGCCAGCTCACGAGGACGGGTAATGGAATACGAGCAGTACTTC
CDR3 protein: CASSRGRVMEYEQYF

V gene: TRBV4-3
J gene: TRBJ1-1
clone size: many
D gene: NA
CDR3 DNA: TGTGCCAGCAGCCAGGGGCCGAACACTGAAGCTTTCTTT
CDR3 protein: CASSQGPNTEAFF

V gene: TRBV27
J gene: TRBJ2-2
clone size: many
D gene: NA
CDR3 DNA: TGTGCCAGCAGTTTATCCCTATCCCGGGAGCTGTTTTTT
CDR3 protein: CASSLSLSRELFF

V gene: TRBV28
J gene: TRBJ1-2
clone size: few
D gene: NA
CDR3 DNA: TGTGCCAGCAGTTCCGAGACAGTAATCACCTTC
CDR3 protein: CASSSETVITF

V gene: TRBV6-2/TRBV6-3
J gene: TRBJ1-5
clone size: many
D gene: TRBD1
CDR3 DNA: TGTGCCAGCAGTTACTCGAGTAACCGGGACAGGGGGACCAGTAGCAATCAGCCCCAGCATTTT
CDR3 protein: CASSYSSNRDRGTSSNQPQHF

V gene: TRBV2
J gene: TRBJ2-7
clone size: few
D gene: TRBD1
CDR3 DNA: TGTGCCAGCAGTGAGGACAGGGGGCATGGGGAGCAGTACTTC
CDR3 protein: CASSEDRGHGEQYF

V gene: TRBV4-2
J gene: TRBJ2-1
clone size: few
D gene: TRBD2
CDR3 DNA: TGTGCCAGCAGCAGGACTAGCGGGGGGCTATACAATGAGCAGTTCTTC
CDR3 protein: CASSRTSGGLYNEQFF

V gene: TRBV3-1
J gene: TRBJ1-3
clone size: few
D gene: NA
CDR3 DNA: TGTGCCAGCAGCTATCTCCGAACGCAAGGAAACACCATATATTTT
CDR3 protein: CASSYLRTQGNTIYF

V gene: TRBV12-3/TRBV12-4
J gene: TRBJ1-1
clone size: many
D gene: TRBD1
CDR3 DNA: TGTGCCAGCAGTCCCCGACAGGGTCTAAGGGCTGAAGCTTTCTTT
CDR3 protein: CASSPRQGLRAEAFF

V gene: TRBV14
J gene: TRBJ1-1
clone size: NA
D gene: NA
CDR3 DNA: TGTGCCAGCAGCCAGCCACTGAGAGGTTTCTTT
CDR3 protein: CASSQPLRGFF

V gene: TRBV9
J gene: TRBJ1-1
clone size: NA
D gene: TRBD1
CDR3 DNA: TGTGCCAGCAGCGTAGGGACAGGGATAAGGTCGGAAGCTTTCTTT
CDR3 protein: CASSVGTGIRSEAFF

V gene: TRBV6-2/TRBV6-3
J gene: TRBJ1-5
clone size: NA
D gene: NA
CDR3 DNA: TGTGCCAGCAGTTACGGGGAGGGTTCCTATCAGCCCCAGCATTTT
CDR3 protein: CASSYGEGSYQPQHF

V gene: TRBV5-1
J gene: TRBJ2-3
clone size: many
D gene: TRBD2
CDR3 DNA: TGCGCCAGCAGCTTGGCCCCCGGGCTAGCGGGCGCTGGCGATACGCAGTATTTT
CDR3 protein: CASSLAPGLAGAGDTQYF

V gene: TRBV3-1
J gene: TRBJ1-1
clone size: NA
D gene: NA
CDR3 DNA: TGTGCCAGCAGAAAGGGGGTCCCGAGCACTGAAGCTTTCTTT
CDR3 protein: CASRKGVPSTEAFF

V gene: TRBV29-1
J gene: TRBJ1-1
clone size: NA
D gene: NA
CDR3 DNA: TGCAGCGTTGATGGCAGCCTAGCGAATGAAGCTTTCTTT
CDR3 protein: CSVDGSLANEAFF

V gene: TRBV4-2
J gene: TRBJ2-1
clone size: few
D gene: NA
CDR3 DNA: TGTGCCAGCAGCCAAGGGGGACGGGGTCAGCAGTTCTTC
CDR3 protein: CASSQGGRGQQFF